The sequence of this T cell receptor beta chain was determined in a study of blood T cell repertoires in COVID-19. This clone was recorded once. V shed 8 bases, J shed 9 bases, and the junction held 14 bases outside the gene matches. Germline CDR1 GTSNPN, CDR2 SVGIG (reference sequence). This CDR3 spans 14 amino acids. Profiled with immunoSEQ multiplex PCR; TCRdb holds only in-frame clones, not every one. The sample includes 70,000 to 90,000 clones, roughly 83% of them seen just once. The V and J genes are TRBV30 and TRBJ1-5; 9 bases line up with TRBD1. This clonotype was sampled from a woman older than 75 with acute or convalescent COVID-19. Input material: peripheral blood. In DNA form, the CDR3 reads TGTGCCCACTCACGGGGGACAGGGAAAGGGCCCCAGCATTTT. Translated, it gives CAHSRGTGKGPQHF.